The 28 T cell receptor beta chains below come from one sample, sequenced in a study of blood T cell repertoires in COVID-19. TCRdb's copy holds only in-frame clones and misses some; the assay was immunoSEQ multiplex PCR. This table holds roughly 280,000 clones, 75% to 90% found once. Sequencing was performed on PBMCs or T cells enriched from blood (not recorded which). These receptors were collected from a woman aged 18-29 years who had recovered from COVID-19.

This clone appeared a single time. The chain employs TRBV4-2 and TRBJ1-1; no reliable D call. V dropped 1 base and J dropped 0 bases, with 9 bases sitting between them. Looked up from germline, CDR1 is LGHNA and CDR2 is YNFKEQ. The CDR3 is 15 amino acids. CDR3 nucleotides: TGTGCCAGCAGCCAAGGTTCGAGGATGAACACTGAAGCTTTCTTT. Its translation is CASSQGSRMNTEAFF.

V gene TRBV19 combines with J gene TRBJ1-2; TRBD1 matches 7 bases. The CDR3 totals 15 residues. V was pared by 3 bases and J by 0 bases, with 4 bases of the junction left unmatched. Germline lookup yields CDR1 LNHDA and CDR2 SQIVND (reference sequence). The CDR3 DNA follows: TGTGCCAGTAGTATTCTCGGGACAGCTAACTATGGCTACACCTTC. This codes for CASSILGTANYGYTF.

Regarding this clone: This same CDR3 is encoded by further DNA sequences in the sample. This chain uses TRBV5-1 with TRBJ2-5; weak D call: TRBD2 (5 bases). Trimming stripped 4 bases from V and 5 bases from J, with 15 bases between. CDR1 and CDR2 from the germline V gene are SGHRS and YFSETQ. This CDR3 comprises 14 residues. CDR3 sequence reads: CASSLGLEGETQYF. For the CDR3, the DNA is TGCGCCAGCAGCCTAGGCTTAGAGGGCGAGACCCAGTACTTC. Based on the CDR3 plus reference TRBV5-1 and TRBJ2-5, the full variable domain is KAGVTQTPRYLIKTRGQQVTLSCSPISGHRSVSWYQQTPGQGLQFLFEYFSETQRNKGNFPGRFSGRQFSNSRSEMNVSTLELGDSALYLCASSLGLEGETQYFGPGTRLLVL.

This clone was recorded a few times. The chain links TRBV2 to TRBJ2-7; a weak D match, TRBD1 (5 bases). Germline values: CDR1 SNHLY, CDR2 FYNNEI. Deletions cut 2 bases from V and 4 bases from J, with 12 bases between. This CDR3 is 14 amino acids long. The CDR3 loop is CASSERQFGYEQYF. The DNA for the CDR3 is TGTGCCAGCAGTGAACGACAGTTCGGGTACGAGCAGTACTTC.

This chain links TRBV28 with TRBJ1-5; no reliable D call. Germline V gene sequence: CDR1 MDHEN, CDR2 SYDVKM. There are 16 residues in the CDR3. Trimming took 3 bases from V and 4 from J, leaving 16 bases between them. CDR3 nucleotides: TGTGCCAGCAGTTTTTTTGGGCTCGGTGGTAATCAGCCCCAGCATTTT. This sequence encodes CASSFFGLGGNQPQHF. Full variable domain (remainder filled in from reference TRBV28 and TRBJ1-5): DVKVTQSSRYLVKRTGEKVFLECVQDMDHENMFWYRQDPGLGLRLIYFSYDVKMKEKGDIPEGYSVSREKKERFSLILESASTNQTSMYLCASSFFGLGGNQPQHFGDGTRLSIL.

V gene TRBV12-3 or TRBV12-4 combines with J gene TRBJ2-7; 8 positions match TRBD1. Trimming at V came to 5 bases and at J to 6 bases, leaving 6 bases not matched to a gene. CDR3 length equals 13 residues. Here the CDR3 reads CASSLNRGVEQYF. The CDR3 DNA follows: TGTGCCAGCAGTCTAAACAGGGGGGTCGAGCAGTACTTC.

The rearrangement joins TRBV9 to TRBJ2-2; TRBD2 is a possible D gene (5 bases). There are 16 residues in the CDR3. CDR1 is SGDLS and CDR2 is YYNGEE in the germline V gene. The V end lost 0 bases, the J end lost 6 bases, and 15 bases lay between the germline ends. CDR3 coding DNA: TGTGCCAGCAGCGTAGATCCGGGGTTGGTTGCCGGGGAGCTGTTTTTT. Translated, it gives CASSVDPGLVAGELFF.

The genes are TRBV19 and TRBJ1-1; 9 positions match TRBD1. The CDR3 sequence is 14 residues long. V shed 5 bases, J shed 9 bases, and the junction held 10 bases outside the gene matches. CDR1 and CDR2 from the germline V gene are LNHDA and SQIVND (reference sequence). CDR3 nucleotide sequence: TGTGCCAGTAGTTTACAGGGGGCCGTGTCGCAAGCTTTCTTT. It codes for CASSLQGAVSQAFF. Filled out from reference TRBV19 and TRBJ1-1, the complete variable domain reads DGGITQSPKYLFRKEGQNVTLSCEQNLNHDAMYWYRQDPGQGLRLIYYSQIVNDFQKGDIAEGYSVSREKKESFPLTVTSAQKNPTAFYLCASSLQGAVSQAFFGQGTRLTVV.

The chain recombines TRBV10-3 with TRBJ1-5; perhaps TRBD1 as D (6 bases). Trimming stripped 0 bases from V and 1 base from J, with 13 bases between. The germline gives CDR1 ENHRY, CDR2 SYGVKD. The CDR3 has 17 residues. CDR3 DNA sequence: TGTGCCATCAGTGAGTCGGGGGACACTCTAAGCAATCAGCCCCAGCATTTT. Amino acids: CAISESGDTLSNQPQHF.

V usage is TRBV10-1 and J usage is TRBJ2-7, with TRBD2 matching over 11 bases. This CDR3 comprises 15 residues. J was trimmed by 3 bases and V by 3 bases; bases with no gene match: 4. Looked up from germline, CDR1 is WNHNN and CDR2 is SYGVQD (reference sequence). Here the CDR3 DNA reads TGCGCCAGCAGTGATAGGGGACTAGCGGACTACGAGCAGTACTTC. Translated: CASSDRGLADYEQYF.

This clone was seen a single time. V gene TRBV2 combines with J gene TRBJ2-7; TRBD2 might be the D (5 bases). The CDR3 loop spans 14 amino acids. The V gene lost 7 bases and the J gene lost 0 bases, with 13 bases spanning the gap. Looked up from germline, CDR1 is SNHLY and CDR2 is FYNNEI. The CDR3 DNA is TGTGCCAGCACTGCGGACTGGAACTCCTACGAGCAGTACTTC. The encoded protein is CASTADWNSYEQYF.

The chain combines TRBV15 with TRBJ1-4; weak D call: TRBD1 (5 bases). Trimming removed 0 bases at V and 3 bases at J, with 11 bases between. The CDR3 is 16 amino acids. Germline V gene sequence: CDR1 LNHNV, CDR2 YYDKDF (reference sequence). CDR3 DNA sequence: TGTGCCACCAGCAGAGATGGGGGGGAGCCTAATGAAAAACTGTTTTTT. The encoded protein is CATSRDGGEPNEKLFF.

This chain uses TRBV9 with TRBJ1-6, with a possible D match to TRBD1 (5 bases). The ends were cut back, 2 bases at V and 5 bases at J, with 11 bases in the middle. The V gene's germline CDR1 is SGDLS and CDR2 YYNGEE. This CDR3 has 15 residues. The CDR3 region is CASSVQGSDNSPLHF. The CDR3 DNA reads TGTGCCAGCAGCGTCCAGGGATCTGATAATTCACCCCTCCACTTT.

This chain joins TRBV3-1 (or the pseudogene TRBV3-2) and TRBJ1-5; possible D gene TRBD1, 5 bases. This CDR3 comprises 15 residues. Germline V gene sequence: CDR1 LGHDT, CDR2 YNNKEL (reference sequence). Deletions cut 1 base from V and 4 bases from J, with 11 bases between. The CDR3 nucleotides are TGTGCCAGCAGCCAAGGTAGGGGAGGTAATCAGCCCCAGCATTTT. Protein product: CASSQGRGGNQPQHF.

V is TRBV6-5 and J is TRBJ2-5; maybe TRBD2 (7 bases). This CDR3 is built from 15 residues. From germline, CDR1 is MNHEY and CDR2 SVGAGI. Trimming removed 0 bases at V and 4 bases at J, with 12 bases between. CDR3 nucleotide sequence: TGTGCCAGCAGTTACTCGAGGGGGGGAGGAGAGACCCAGTACTTC. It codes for CASSYSRGGGETQYF.

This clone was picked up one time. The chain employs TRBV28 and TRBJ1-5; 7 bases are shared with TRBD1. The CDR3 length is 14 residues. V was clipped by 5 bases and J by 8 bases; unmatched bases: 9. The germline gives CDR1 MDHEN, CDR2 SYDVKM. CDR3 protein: CASSQPGQSEPQHF. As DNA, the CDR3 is TGTGCCAGCAGTCAGCCGGGACAGTCGGAGCCCCAGCATTTT.

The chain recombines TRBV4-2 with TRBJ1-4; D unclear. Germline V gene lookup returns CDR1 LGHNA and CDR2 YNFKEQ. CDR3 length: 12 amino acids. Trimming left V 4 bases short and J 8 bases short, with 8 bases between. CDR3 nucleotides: TGTGCCAGCAGCCCCCGGCGGGAAAAACTGTTTTTT. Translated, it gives CASSPRREKLFF.

CDR3 nucleotide sequence: TGTGCCAGCAGCTTGGACACCTCCTACGAGCAGTACTTC. Its translation is CASSLDTSYEQYF. The rearrangement uses TRBV11-3 and TRBJ2-7; tentative D call: TRBD1 (5 bases). Trimming removed 3 bases from V and 0 bases from J, with 6 bases in between. This CDR3 is 13 amino acids long. CDR1 and CDR2 (germline): SGHNT, YENEEA.

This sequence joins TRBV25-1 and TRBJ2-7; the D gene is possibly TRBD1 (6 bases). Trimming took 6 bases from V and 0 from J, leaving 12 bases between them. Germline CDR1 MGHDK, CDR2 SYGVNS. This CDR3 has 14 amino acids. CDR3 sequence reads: CASSSTGISYEQYF. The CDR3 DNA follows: TGTGCCAGCAGCTCCACAGGGATCTCCTACGAGCAGTACTTC.

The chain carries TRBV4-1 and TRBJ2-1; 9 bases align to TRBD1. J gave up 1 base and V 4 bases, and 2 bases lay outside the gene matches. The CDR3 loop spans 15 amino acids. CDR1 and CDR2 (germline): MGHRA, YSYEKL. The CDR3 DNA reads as TGCGCCAGCAGCCGGGGACAGGGTTCCTACAATGAGCAGTTCTTC. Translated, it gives CASSRGQGSYNEQFF.

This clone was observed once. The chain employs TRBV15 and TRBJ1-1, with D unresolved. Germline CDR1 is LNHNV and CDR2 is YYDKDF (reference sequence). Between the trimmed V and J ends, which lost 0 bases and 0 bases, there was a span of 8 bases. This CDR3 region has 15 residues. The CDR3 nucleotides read TGTGCCACCAGCAGAGAGCCAGGTTTGAACACTGAAGCTTTCTTT. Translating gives CATSREPGLNTEAFF.

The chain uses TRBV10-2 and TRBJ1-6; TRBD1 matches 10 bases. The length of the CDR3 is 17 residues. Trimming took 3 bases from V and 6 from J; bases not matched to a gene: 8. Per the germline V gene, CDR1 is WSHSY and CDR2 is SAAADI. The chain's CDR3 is CASSDPRTGGSNSPLHF. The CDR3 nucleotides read TGCGCCAGCAGTGACCCAAGGACAGGGGGATCTAATTCACCCCTCCACTTT.

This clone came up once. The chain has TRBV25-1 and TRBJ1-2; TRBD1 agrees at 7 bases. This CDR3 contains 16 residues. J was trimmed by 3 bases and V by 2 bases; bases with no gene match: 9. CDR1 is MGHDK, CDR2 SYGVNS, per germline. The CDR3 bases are TGTGCCAGCAGTGAAATCGGTAGACAGGGCCACTATGGCTACACCTTC. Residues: CASSEIGRQGHYGYTF.

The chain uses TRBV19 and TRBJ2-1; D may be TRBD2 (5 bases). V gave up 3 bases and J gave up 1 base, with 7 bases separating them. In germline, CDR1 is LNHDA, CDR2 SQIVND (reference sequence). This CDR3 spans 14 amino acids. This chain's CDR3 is CASSIRGSYNEQFF. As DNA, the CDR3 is TGTGCCAGTAGTATTCGGGGTTCCTACAATGAGCAGTTCTTC.

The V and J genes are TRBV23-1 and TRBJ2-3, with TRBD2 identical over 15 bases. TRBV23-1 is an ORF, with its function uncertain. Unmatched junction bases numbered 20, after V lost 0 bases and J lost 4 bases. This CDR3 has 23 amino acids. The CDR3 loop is CASSQSLRGLAGGLGRAPDTQYF. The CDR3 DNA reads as TGCGCCAGCAGTCAATCCCTACGGGGACTAGCGGGGGGCTTGGGGCGCGCCCCAGATACGCAGTATTTT.

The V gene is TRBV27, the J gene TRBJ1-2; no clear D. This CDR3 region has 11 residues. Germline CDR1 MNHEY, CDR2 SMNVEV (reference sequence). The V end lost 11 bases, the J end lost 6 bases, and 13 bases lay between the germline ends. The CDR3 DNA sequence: TGTGCCTCTAAATTCGATAATGGCTACACCTTC. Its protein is CASKFDNGYTF.

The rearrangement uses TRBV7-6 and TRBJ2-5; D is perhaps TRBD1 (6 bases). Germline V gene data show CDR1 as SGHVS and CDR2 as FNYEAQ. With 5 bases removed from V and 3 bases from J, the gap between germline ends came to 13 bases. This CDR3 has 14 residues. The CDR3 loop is CASSRVRTEETQYF. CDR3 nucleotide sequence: TGTGCCAGCAGCCGCGTGAGGACAGAAGAGACCCAGTACTTC.

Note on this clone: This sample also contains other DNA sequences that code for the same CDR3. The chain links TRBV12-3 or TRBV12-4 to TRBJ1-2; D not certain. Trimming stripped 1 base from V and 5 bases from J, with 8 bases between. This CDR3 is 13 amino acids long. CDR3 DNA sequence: TGTGCCAGCAGTTTAGGCCGAGGGTATGGCTACACCTTC. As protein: CASSLGRGYGYTF.